Presented here are 29 T cell receptor beta chains from one specimen sequenced in a study of CD8+CD57+ T cells in acquired aplastic anemia. Genomic DNA served as template for TCR beta VDJ and CDR3 profiling. TCRdb called the reads again in MiXCR, with one record for every CDR3 protein. The repertoire includes 150,000 to 200,000 distinct CDR3 sequences, around half of them detected once, and more than 30% sits in the top ten. Previously, flow cytometry had revealed CD8+CD57+ cell expansion in the patients chosen for sequencing. Sequencing was done on a sample of sorted CD4+, CD8+, or CD8+CD57+ T cells (not recorded which) from PBMCs. Source of these receptors: a human donor with aplastic anemia.

In this sample, this clonotype turned up many times. The chain couples TRBV3-1 to TRBJ2-3; possible D gene TRBD2, 5 bases. Germline V gives CDR1 LGHDT, CDR2 YNNKEL (reference sequence). Trimming stripped 4 bases from V and 2 bases from J, with 10 bases between. CDR3 length: 14 residues. The CDR3 DNA follows: TGTGCCAGCAGCCCGCAAGCGGTCACAGATACGCAGTATTTT. This encodes CASSPQAVTDTQYF.

This clonotype was seen at least ten times. The V call is TRBV6-4, the J call TRBJ1-1; possibly TRBD1 for D (5 bases). CDR1 is MRHNA, CDR2 SNTAGT, per germline. The CDR3 has 13 residues. The V end was cut by 6 bases, the J end by 4 bases, with 12 bases between. Here the CDR3 reads CASSGGGGTEAFF. In nucleotides, the CDR3 is TGTGCCAGCAGCGGCGGGGGTGGCACTGAAGCTTTCTTT.

Many counts were recorded for this clonotype. This chain connects TRBV9 to TRBJ2-2, with 11 bases matching TRBD1. This CDR3 comprises 15 residues. Germline trimming cut 3 bases from V and 5 bases from J; bases unmatched to any gene: 3. The germline V gene encodes CDR1 SGDLS and CDR2 YYNGEE. The CDR3 DNA is TGTGCCAGCAGCGAAGGACAGGGGGCAACCGGGGAGCTGTTTTTT. Protein sequence: CASSEGQGATGELFF. The whole variable domain, filled in from reference TRBV9 and TRBJ2-2, reads DSGVTQTPKHLITATGQRVTLRCSPRSGDLSVYWYQQSLDQGLQFLIQYYNGEERAKGNILERFSAQQFPDLHSELNLSSLELGDSALYFCASSEGQGATGELFFGEGSRLTVL.

This clonotype showed up just a few times. V and J are TRBV7-9 and TRBJ2-7; D is possibly TRBD1 (6 bases). CDR1 is SEHNR, CDR2 FQNEAQ, per germline (reference sequence). Trimming took off 6 bases at V and 6 bases at J, with 12 bases between the two ends. This CDR3 comprises 12 residues. The CDR3 protein is CASRKEQGEQYF. The DNA of the CDR3 is TGTGCCAGCAGAAAAGAACAGGGCGAGCAGTACTTC.

Concerning this clonotype: The junction differs from germline at one of its ends, possibly a read error. This rearrangement joins TRBV30 to TRBJ1-1; D unclear. The CDR3 loop spans 16 amino acids. Germline lookup yields CDR1 GTSNPN and CDR2 SVGIG (reference sequence). CDR3 coding DNA: TGTGCCTGGAGTGTATTGGCAGCTGAGATGAACACTGACGCTTTCTTT. It codes for CAWSVLAAEMNTDAFF.

The V call is TRBV24-1, the J call TRBJ2-7, with D possibly matching TRBD1 (5 bases). Germline lookup yields CDR1 KGHDR and CDR2 SFDVKD. The length of the CDR3 is 12 residues. V gave up 4 bases and J gave up 7 bases, with 10 bases separating them. As DNA, the CDR3 is TGTGCCACCAGTGACCGGACACGGGAGCAGTACTTC. This codes for CATSDRTREQYF.

As regards this clonotype: A junction boundary mismatches the germline segment, possibly from a read error. The chain uses TRBV30 and TRBJ1-1; D gene ambiguous. Germline V lookup: CDR1 GTSNPN, CDR2 SVGIG (reference sequence). There are 12 residues in the CDR3. CDR3 DNA sequence: TGTGCCTGGGGTGTATCTATCTCTGAAGCTTTCTTT. This gives the protein CAWGVSISEAFF.

The chain joins TRBV12-3 or TRBV12-4 to TRBJ1-2, with D unclear. There are 15 residues in the CDR3. The ends were cut back, 1 base at V and 5 bases at J, with 14 bases in the middle. This chain's CDR3 is CASSLGSSLLYGYTF. The CDR3 DNA reads as TGTGCCAGCAGTTTAGGGTCTTCTCTCCTGTATGGCTACACCTTC.

J is TRBJ2-1 and V is TRBV29-1; TRBD1 is a possible D gene (5 bases). Germline V CDR1 and CDR2: SQVTM, ANQGSEA. The CDR3 is 13 amino acids. Trimming removed 1 base at V and 6 bases at J, with 10 bases between. The CDR3 bases are TGCAGCGTTGAAGGACCGACAGTCAATGAGCAGTTCTTC. Amino acids: CSVEGPTVNEQFF.

A remark on this clonotype: The junction shows a germline mismatch at one end, possibly a read error. The rearrangement links TRBV12-5 to TRBJ1-1; TRBD1 is a possible D gene (5 bases). Germline lookup yields CDR1 LGHNT and CDR2 FRNRAP. The CDR3 is made up of 13 amino acids. CDR3 residues: CASGLSGPTEASF. The CDR3 DNA sequence: TGTGCTAGTGGTTTATCGGGGCCCACTGAAGCTTCCTTT. Full variable domain (rest looked up from reference TRBV12-5 and TRBJ1-1): DARVTQTPRHKVTEMGQEVTMRCQPILGHNTVFWYRQTMMQGLELLAYFRNRAPLDDSGMPKDRFSAEMPDATLATLKIQPSEPRDSAVYFCASGLSGPTEASFGQGTRLTVV.

This clonotype was observed at least ten times. This chain uses TRBV20-1 with TRBJ2-2, with D uncertain. This CDR3 comprises 13 residues. Germline V CDR1 and CDR2: DFQATT, SNEGSKA (reference sequence). V shed 6 bases and J shed 3 bases, with 11 bases lying between them. The CDR3 loop is CSASGTDTGELFF. DNA for the CDR3: TGCAGTGCCTCTGGAACGGACACCGGGGAGCTGTTTTTT.

Regarding this clonotype: This may stem from a read error, because a much larger clone lies one nucleotide away. This chain uses TRBV9 with TRBJ1-2; D possibly corresponds to TRBD1 (6 bases). The length of the CDR3 is 14 residues. Germline assignment: CDR1 SGDLS and CDR2 YYNGEE. The CDR3 here is CASSEQGTNYGYAF. The CDR3 DNA reads TGTGCCAGCAGCGAACAGGGTACTAACTATGGCTACGCCTTC.

The chain has TRBV7-9 and TRBJ1-6; D not resolved. This CDR3 is 12 amino acids long. Trimming pared 5 bases from V and 14 bases from J, leaving 13 bases between. The V gene's germline CDR1 is SEHNR and CDR2 FQNEAQ (reference sequence). The CDR3 loop is CASSPNGVSLHF. The CDR3 nucleotides read TGTGCCAGCAGCCCTAATGGGGTTTCCCTCCACTTT.

The rearrangement joins TRBV5-1 to TRBJ1-6; D possibly corresponds to TRBD1 (5 bases). Per the germline V gene, CDR1 is SGHRS and CDR2 is YFSETQ. This CDR3 has 15 amino acids. Between the trimmed V and J ends, which lost 0 bases and 5 bases, there was a span of 9 bases. CDR3 residues: CASSLGGRDNSPLHF. CDR3 in DNA: TGCGCCAGCAGCTTGGGGGGACGGGATAATTCACCCCTCCACTTT.

This clonotype showed up many times. This chain links TRBV7-3 with TRBJ1-3, with unresolved D. V was trimmed by 3 bases and J by 4 bases, leaving 4 bases between them. The CDR3 spans 12 residues. Germline V gene data show CDR1 as SGHTA and CDR2 as FQGTGA. The CDR3 DNA reads TGTGCCAGCAGCTTCGACGGAAACACCATATATTTT. Translated: CASSFDGNTIYF. The variable domain in full, with the rest retrieved from reference TRBV7-3 and TRBJ1-3, is GAGVSQTPSNKVTEKGKYVELRCDPISGHTALYWYRQSLGQGPEFLIYFQGTGAADDSGLPNDRFFAVRPEGSVSTLKIQRTERGDSAVYLCASSFDGNTIYFGEGSWLTVV.

This clonotype was seen ten or more times. V gene TRBV10-1 combines with J gene TRBJ2-1; D not resolved. CDR3 size: 13 residues. V was trimmed by 0 bases and J by 8 bases, leaving 8 bases between them. CDR1 is WNHNN and CDR2 is SYGVQD in the germline V gene (reference sequence). The CDR3 nucleotides are TGCGCCAGCAGTGAGTCTACGGGCGATGAGCAGTTCTTC. Its protein is CASSESTGDEQFF.

Of note for this clonotype: Since a much larger clone is just one base distant, this may be a read error. The rearrangement links TRBV9 to TRBJ1-3; 9 nucleotides align to TRBD1. In germline, CDR1 is SGDLS, CDR2 YYNGEE. The CDR3 spans 16 residues. The CDR3 protein is CASGVSRQGVGNTIYF. The CDR3 DNA reads as TGTGCCAGCGGCGTCTCCCGACAGGGGGTTGGAAACACCATATATTTT. Full variable domain (remainder filled in from reference TRBV9 and TRBJ1-3): DSGVTQTPKHLITATGQRVTLRCSPRSGDLSVYWYQQSLDQGLQFLIQYYNGEERAKGNILERFSAQQFPDLHSELNLSSLELGDSALYFCASGVSRQGVGNTIYFGEGSWLTVV.

Ten or more counts support this clonotype. This chain links TRBV12-3 or TRBV12-4 with TRBJ1-5, with 8 bases that match TRBD1. The CDR3 runs to 19 residues. J lost 0 bases, V lost 3 bases, and 13 bases had no gene match. The CDR3 nucleotides read TGTGCCAGCAGTTTCATAATCGGCGACAGGGGATATAGCAATCAGCCCCAGCATTTT. Protein sequence: CASSFIIGDRGYSNQPQHF.

Of note for this clonotype: Since a much larger clone is just one base distant, this may be a read error. The gene calls are TRBV5-6 and TRBJ1-4; possibly TRBD1 for D (6 bases). CDR3 size: 14 residues. V lost 4 bases, J lost 4 bases, and 11 bases lay in between. Germline V CDR1 and CDR2: SGHDT, YYEEEE. CDR3: CASSHGTHNEKLFF. The CDR3 coding sequence is TGTGCCAGCAGCCACGGGACACATAATGAAAAACTGTTTTTT. Based on the CDR3 plus reference TRBV5-6 and TRBJ1-4, the full variable domain is DAGVTQSPTHLIKTRGQQVTLRCSPKSGHDTVSWYQQALGQGPQFIFQYYEEEERQRGNFPDRFSGHQFPNYSSELNVNALLLGDSALYLCASSHGTHNEKLFFGSGTQLSVL.

This clonotype was counted between two and nine times. Possible read error: a much larger clone is one base away. The rearrangement joins TRBV25-1 to TRBJ1-2, with D unclear. Per the germline V gene, CDR1 is MGHDK and CDR2 is SYGVNS. The length of the CDR3 is 14 residues. The CDR3 region is CASSEWGQDYGCTF. The CDR3, as DNA: TGTGCCAGCAGTGAATGGGGTCAGGACTATGGCTGCACCTTC.

This chain links TRBV19 with TRBJ2-3, with a weak D call TRBD1 (6 bases). The CDR3 sequence is 14 residues long. Trimming shortened V by 5 bases and J by 3 bases, and 12 bases separated the two germline ends. Germline CDR1 LNHDA, CDR2 SQIVND (reference sequence). The DNA for the CDR3 is TGTGCCAGTAGTGTCCTGACAGGAACAGATACGCAGTATTTT. Protein: CASSVLTGTDTQYF.

This clonotype was seen many times. The genes are TRBV5-1 and TRBJ2-7, with 10 nucleotides matching TRBD2. The CDR3 is 16 amino acids. Germline V gene sequence: CDR1 SGHRS, CDR2 YFSETQ. The V segment lost 2 bases and the J segment 2 bases; nucleotides outside the gene matches: 7. The CDR3 protein is CASSFSPAGGPYEQYF. The DNA of the CDR3 is TGCGCCAGCAGCTTCTCGCCAGCGGGAGGGCCCTACGAGCAGTACTTC.

On this clonotype itself: A much larger clonotype is one base distant, so this may be a read error. The chain links TRBV6-1 to TRBJ1-1; tentatively, D is TRBD1 (5 bases). This CDR3 spans 13 amino acids. Germline V gives CDR1 MNHNS, CDR2 SASEGT. In DNA form, the CDR3 reads TGTGCCGGCCGGGACGGGATGAACATTGAAGCTTTCTTT. This encodes CAGRDGMNIEAFF.

This clonotype was found a few times. This chain joins TRBV20-1 and TRBJ2-7; tentative D call: TRBD1 (6 bases). This CDR3 contains 13 residues. The V gene's germline CDR1 is DFQATT and CDR2 SNEGSKA (reference sequence). Trimming left V 6 bases short and J 3 bases short, with 15 bases between. This chain's CDR3 is CSASSRDNYEQYF. CDR3 bases: TGCAGTGCAAGCTCCCGGGACAACTACGAGCAGTACTTC.

Details on this clonotype: A much more abundant neighbour one base away suggests this may be a read error. The chain carries TRBV7-9 and TRBJ1-2; D ambiguous. This CDR3 is built from 14 residues. The ends were cut back, 4 bases at V and 3 bases at J, with 12 bases in the middle. Looked up from germline, CDR1 is SEHNR and CDR2 is FQNEAQ (reference sequence). The CDR3 reads CASSSPAADYGYTF. In DNA, the CDR3 is TGTGCCAGCAGCTCGCCCGCGGCCGACTATGGCTACACCTTC.

The chain employs TRBV2 and TRBJ1-2, with TRBD1 matching over 7 bases. CDR1 is SNHLY and CDR2 is FYNNEI in the germline V gene. The junction had 11 bases not matched to a gene; V was cut back by 4 bases and J by 6 bases. The CDR3 length is 15 residues. Here the CDR3 reads CASSAGSQGNHGYTF. The CDR3 DNA reads TGTGCCAGCAGTGCGGGGTCACAGGGGAATCATGGCTACACCTTC.

CDR3 DNA sequence: TGTGCCAGCAGTTACTCGTCGCCACTAGCGGTCCCCTACGAGCAGTACTTC. Translated: CASSYSSPLAVPYEQYF. J is TRBJ2-7 and V is TRBV6-2 or TRBV6-3; 8 bases agree with TRBD2. The CDR3 consists of 17 residues. The germline V gene encodes CDR1 MNHEY and CDR2 SVGEGT. After removal of 0 bases from V and 2 bases from J, the junction contained 9 bases not matched to a gene.

V usage is TRBV5-6 and J usage is TRBJ2-5, with D uncertain. Trimming cost V 6 bases and J 4 bases, with 7 bases left between them. Germline V CDR1 and CDR2: SGHDT, YYEEEE. CDR3 length: 11 amino acids. The CDR3 protein is CASNFGETQYF. The CDR3 nucleotides are TGTGCCAGCAACTTCGGAGAGACCCAGTACTTC.

This clonotype has a count of ten or more. The J gene is TRBJ2-7, the V gene TRBV9; D is uncertain. Trimming pared 3 bases from V and 3 bases from J, leaving 10 bases between. The CDR3 has 13 amino acids. The V gene's germline CDR1 is SGDLS and CDR2 YYNGEE. The CDR3 nucleotides are TGTGCCAGCAGCGGAACATCGGACTACGAGCAGTACTTC. Translation gives CASSGTSDYEQYF.